This TCR beta chain is from a study of Graves' ophthalmopathy and Graves' hyperthyroidism. The ends were cut back, 1 base at V and 6 bases at J, with 12 bases in the middle. The CDR3 has 14 amino acids. In germline, CDR1 is SGHAT, CDR2 FQNNGV. Using RNA transcripts, the TCR beta CDR3 regions were amplified. RT-PCR with HTBI primers came first, then second-round multiplex PCR. TCRdb reprocessed the multiplex PCR reads with MiXCR, giving one entry per CDR3 protein. The data show hundreds of thousands of distinct CDR3 sequences, roughly 20% seen once. PBMCs were isolated from a 10 ml sample of fresh peripheral blood. The table lists this clonotype with many counts.

The sample taken for sequencing was peripheral blood. The chain joins TRBV11-2 to TRBJ1-1; tentative D call: TRBD1 (6 bases). This sequence was found in a young woman with stable Graves' hyperthyroidism. CDR3 sequence reads: CASSLVGGLSEAFF. The CDR3, as DNA: TGTGCCAGCAGCTTAGTAGGGGGGTTATCTGAAGCTTTCTTT.